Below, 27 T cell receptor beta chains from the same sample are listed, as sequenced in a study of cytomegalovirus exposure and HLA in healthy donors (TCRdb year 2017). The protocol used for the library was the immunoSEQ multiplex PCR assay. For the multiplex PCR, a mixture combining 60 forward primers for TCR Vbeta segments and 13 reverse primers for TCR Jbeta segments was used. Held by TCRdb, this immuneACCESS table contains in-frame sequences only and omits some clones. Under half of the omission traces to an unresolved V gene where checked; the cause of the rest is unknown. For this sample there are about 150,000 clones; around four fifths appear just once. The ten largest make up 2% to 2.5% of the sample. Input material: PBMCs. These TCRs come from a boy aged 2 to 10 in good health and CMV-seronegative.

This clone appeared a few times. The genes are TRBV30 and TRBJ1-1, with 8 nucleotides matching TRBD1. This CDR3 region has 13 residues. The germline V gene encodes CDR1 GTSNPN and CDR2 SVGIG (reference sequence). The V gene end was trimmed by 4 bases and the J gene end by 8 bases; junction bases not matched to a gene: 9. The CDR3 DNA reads TGTGCCTGGACCCCCGGACAGGGACGCGAAGCTTTCTTT. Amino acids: CAWTPGQGREAFF.

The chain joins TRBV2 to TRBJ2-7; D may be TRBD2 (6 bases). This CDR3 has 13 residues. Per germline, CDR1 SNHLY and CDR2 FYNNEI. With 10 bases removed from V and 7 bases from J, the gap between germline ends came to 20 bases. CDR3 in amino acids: CATQGGELGEQYF. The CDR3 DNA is TGTGCCACTCAAGGAGGGGAATTGGGAGAGCAGTACTTC.

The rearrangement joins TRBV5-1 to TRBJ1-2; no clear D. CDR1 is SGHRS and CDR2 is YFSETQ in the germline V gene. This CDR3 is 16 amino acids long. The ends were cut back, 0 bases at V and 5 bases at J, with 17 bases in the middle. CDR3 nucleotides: TGCGCCAGCAGCTTGGTGGGAGCAGGCCCCCCATATGGCTACACCTTC. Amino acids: CASSLVGAGPPYGYTF.

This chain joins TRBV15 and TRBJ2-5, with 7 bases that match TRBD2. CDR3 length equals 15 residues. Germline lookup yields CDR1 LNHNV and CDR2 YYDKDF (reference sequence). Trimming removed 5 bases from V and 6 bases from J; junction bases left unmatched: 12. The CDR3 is CATSLPRTRSKTQYF. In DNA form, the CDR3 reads TGTGCCACCAGCTTACCCCGGACTAGGAGTAAGACCCAGTACTTC. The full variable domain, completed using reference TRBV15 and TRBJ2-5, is DAMVIQNPRYQVTQFGKPVTLSCSQTLNHNVMYWYQQKSSQAPKLLFHYYDKDFNNEADTPDNFQSRRPNTSFCFLDIRSPGLGDTAMYLCATSLPRTRSKTQYFGPGTRLLVL.

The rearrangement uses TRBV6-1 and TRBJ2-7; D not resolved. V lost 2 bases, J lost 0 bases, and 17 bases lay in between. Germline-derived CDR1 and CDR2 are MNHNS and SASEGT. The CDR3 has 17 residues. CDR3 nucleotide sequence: TGTGCCAGCAGTGAACAGTTTTCACATACCTCCTCCTACGAGCAGTACTTC. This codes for CASSEQFSHTSSYEQYF.

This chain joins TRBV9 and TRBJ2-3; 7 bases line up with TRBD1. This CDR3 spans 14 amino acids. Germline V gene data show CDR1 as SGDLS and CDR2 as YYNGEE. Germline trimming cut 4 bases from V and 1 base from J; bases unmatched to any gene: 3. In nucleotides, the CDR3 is TGTGCCAGCAGCCTCGGACAGGGCACAGATACGCAGTATTTT. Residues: CASSLGQGTDTQYF.

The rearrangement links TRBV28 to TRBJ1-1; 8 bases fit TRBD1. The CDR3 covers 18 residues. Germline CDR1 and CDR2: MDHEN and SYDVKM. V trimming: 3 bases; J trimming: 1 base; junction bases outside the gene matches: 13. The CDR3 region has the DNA TGTGCCAGCAGTTTTAAAGTTCCCTGGACAGGGAAGAACACTGAAGCTTTCTTT. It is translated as CASSFKVPWTGKNTEAFF.

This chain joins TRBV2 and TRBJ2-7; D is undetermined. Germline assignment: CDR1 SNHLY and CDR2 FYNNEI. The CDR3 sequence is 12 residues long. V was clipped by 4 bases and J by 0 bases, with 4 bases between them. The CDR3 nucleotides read TGTGCCAGCAGTGGGAGCTCCTACGAGCAGTACTTC. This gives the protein CASSGSSYEQYF.

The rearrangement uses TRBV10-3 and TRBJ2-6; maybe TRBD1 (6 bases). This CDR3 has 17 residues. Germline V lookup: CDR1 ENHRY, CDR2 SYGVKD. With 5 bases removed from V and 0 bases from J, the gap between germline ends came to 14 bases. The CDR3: CAISLQGRTSGANVLTF. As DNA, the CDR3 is TGTGCCATCAGTTTACAGGGTAGGACCTCTGGGGCCAACGTCCTGACTTTC.

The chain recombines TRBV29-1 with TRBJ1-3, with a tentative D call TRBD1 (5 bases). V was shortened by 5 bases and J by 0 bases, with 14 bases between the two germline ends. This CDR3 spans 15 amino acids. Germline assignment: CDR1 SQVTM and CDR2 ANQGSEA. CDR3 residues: CSVRGTTNSGNTIYF. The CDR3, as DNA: TGCAGCGTTCGAGGGACTACGAACTCTGGAAACACCATATATTTT.

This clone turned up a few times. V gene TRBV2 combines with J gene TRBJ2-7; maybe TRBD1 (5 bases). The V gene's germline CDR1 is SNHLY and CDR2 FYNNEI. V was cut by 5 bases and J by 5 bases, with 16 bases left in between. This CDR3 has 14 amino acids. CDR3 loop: CASSPRELKDEQYF. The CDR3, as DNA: TGTGCCAGCAGTCCCAGGGAACTCAAGGACGAGCAGTACTTC. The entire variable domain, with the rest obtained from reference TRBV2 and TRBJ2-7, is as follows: EPEVTQTPSHQVTQMGQEVILRCVPISNHLYFYWYRQILGQKVEFLVSFYNNEISEKSEIFDDQFSVERPDGSNFTLKIRSTKLEDSAMYFCASSPRELKDEQYFGPGTRLTVT.

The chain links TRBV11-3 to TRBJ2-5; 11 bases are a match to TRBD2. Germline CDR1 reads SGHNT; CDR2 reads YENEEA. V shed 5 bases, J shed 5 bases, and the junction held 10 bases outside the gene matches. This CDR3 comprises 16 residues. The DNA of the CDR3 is TGTGCCAGCAGCCTTACTAGCGGGAGCGGGGTCGAGACCCAGTACTTC. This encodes CASSLTSGSGVETQYF.

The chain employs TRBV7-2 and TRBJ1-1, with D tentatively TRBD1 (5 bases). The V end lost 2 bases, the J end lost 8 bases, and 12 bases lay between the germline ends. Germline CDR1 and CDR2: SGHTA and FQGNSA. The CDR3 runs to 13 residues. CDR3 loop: CASSLWGRTEAFF. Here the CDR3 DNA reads TGTGCCAGCAGCTTATGGGGAAGGACAGAAGCTTTCTTT.

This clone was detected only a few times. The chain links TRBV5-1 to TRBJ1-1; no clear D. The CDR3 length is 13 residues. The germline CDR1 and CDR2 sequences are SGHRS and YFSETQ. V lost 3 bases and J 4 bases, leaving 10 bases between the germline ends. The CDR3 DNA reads TGCGCCAGCAGCTCGGGAACTCCCACTGAAGCTTTCTTT. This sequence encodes CASSSGTPTEAFF.

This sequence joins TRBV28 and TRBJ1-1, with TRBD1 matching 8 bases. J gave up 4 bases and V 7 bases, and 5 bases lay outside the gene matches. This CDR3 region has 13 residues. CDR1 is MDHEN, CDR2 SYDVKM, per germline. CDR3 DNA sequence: TGTGCCAGCAACGGACAGGGAGTCACTGAAGCTTTCTTT. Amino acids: CASNGQGVTEAFF.

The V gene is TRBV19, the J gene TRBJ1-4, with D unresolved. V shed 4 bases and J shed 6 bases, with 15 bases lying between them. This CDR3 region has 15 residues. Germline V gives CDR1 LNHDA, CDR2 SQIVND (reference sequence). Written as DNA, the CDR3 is TGTGCCAGTAGTACTCTTGGAAGACTACATGAAAAACTGTTTTTT. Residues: CASSTLGRLHEKLFF.

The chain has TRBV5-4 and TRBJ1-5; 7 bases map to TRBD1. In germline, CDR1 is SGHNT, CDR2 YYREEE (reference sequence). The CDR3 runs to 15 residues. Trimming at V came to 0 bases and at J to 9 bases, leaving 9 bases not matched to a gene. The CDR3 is CASSLEPGQERPQHF. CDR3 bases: TGTGCCAGCAGCTTGGAACCCGGACAGGAGCGGCCCCAGCATTTT. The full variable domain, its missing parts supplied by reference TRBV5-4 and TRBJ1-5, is ETGVTQSPTHLIKTRGQQVTLRCSSQSGHNTVSWYQQALGQGPQFIFQYYREEENGRGNFPPRFSGLQFPNYSSELNVNALELDDSALYLCASSLEPGQERPQHFGDGTRLSIL.

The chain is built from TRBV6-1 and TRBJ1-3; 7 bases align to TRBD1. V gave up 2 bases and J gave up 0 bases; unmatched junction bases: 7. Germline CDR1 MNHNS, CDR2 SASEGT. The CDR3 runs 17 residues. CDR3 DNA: TGTGCCAGCAGTGAAAGTCAGGGGGTGAACTCTGGAAACACCATATATTTT. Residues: CASSESQGVNSGNTIYF.

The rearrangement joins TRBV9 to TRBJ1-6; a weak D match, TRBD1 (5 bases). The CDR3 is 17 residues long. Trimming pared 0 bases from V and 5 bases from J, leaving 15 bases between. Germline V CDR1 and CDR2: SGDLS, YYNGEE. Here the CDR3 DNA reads TGTGCCAGCAGCGTAGGGCCGGACACTGGGGATAATTCACCCCTCCACTTT. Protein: CASSVGPDTGDNSPLHF.

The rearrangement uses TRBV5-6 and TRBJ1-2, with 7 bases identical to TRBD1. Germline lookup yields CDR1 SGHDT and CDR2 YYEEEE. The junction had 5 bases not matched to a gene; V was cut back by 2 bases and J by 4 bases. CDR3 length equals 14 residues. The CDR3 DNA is TGTGCCAGCAGCTTTGGGCAGGGGGGCTATGGCTACACCTTC. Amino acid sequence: CASSFGQGGYGYTF.

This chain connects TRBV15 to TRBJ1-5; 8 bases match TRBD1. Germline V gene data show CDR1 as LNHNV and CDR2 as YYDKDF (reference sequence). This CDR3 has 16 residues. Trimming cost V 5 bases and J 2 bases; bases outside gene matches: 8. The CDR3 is CATSHRTGIGNQPQHF. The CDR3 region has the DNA TGTGCCACCAGCCACCGGACAGGGATCGGCAATCAGCCCCAGCATTTT.

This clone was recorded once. The CDR3 DNA reads TGTGCCAGCAGCCCGGGACAGAGAACAGATACGCAGTATTTT. Protein sequence: CASSPGQRTDTQYF. The chain recombines TRBV13 with TRBJ2-3; 7 bases fit TRBD1. J gave up 3 bases and V 5 bases, and 5 bases lay outside the gene matches. CDR3 length: 14 residues. Germline V gene lookup returns CDR1 PRHDT and CDR2 FYEKMQ (reference sequence).

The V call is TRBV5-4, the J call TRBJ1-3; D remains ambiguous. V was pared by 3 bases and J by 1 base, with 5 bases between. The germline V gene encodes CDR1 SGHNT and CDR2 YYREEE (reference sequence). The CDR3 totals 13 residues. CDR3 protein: CASSSRSGNTIYF. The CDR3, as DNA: TGTGCCAGCAGCTCACGGTCTGGAAACACCATATATTTT.

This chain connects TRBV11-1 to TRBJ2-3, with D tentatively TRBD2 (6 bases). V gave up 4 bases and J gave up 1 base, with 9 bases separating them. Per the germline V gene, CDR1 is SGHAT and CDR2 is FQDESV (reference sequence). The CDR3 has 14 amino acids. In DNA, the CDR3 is TGTGCCAGCAGCTCCTCTAGCGGCACAGATACGCAGTATTTT. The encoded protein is CASSSSSGTDTQYF.

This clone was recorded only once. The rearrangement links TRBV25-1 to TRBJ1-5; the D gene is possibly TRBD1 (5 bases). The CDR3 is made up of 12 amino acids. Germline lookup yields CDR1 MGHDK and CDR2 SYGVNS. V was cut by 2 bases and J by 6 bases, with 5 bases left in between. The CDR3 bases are TGTGCCAGCAGTGAAAGGGGTCAGCCCCAGCATTTT. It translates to CASSERGQPQHF. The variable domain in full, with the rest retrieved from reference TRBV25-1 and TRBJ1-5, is EADIYQTPRYLVIGTGKKITLECSQTMGHDKMYWYQQDPGMELHLIHYSYGVNSTEKGDLSSESTVSRIRTEHFPLTLESARPSHTSQYLCASSERGQPQHFGDGTRLSIL.

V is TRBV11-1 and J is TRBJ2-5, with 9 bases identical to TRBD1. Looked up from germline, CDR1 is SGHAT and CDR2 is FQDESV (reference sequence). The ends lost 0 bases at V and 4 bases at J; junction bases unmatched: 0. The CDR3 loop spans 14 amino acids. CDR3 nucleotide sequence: TGTGCCAGCAGCTTAGCGGGACAGGGAGAGACCCAGTACTTC. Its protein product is CASSLAGQGETQYF.

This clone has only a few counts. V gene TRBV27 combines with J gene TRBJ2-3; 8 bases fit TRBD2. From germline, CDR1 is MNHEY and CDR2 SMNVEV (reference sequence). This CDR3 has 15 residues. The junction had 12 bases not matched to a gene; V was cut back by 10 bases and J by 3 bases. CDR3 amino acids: CATAGTRSKTDTQYF. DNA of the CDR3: TGTGCCACCGCCGGGACTAGAAGTAAAACAGATACGCAGTATTTT.